This TCR beta chain was captured in a study of blood T cell repertoires in COVID-19. Study summary: The United States, Italy and Spain were the sources of the acute and convalescent COVID-19 samples. PBMCs, B-cell-depleted T cells, or T cells were the source of the cDNA or gDNA that made up the material.

Authors' methods: Amplified reference gene primers provided the basis for estimating nucleated cell counts. Generated by immunoSEQ multiplex PCR, the TCRdb table keeps only in-frame clones and is missing some. V and J calls plus clone size are reproduced from that table; the DNA served to infer D and trimming. The sample contains around 39,000 clones, 81% of which appear only once. The CDR3 is 15 residues long. CDR1 MNHEY and CDR2 SVGAGI come from the germline V gene. Trimming took off 6 bases at V and 8 bases at J, with 19 bases between the two ends. This TCR came from a man older than 75 with active or convalescent COVID-19. Input material: peripheral blood. This chain links TRBV6-5 with TRBJ1-4; perhaps TRBD1 as D (6 bases). The CDR3 protein is CASRLYRESSEKLFF. For the CDR3, the DNA is TGTGCCAGCAGATTATACAGGGAAAGTTCGGAAAAACTGTTTTTT.